This TCR beta chain was found in a study of T-cell memory formation after mild COVID-19. With respect to this clonotype: Its antigen remains unknown.

Study-level results: Within pre-infection memory, some responding clones were found, suggesting cross-reactive memory joined.

Via MiXCR, TCRdb re-called the 5' RACE reads, giving one row per CDR3 protein. The sample has about 130,000 distinct CDR3 sequences, roughly 15% seen once. CDR3 length: 15 amino acids. Trimming stripped 2 bases from V and 3 bases from J, with 15 bases between. Germline loops: CDR1 SGHRS, CDR2 YFSETQ. The chain is built from TRBV5-1 and TRBJ2-7; TRBD2 is a possible D gene (6 bases). This sequence originates from an adult woman who had mild COVID-19 (a few samples of this study predate the infection). Cell type and time point are not known. Specimen: PBMCs or a T cell subset sorted from them (not recorded which). The DNA for the CDR3 is TGCGCCAGCAGCTTACTAGCCTCCCCTGGCTACGAGCAGTACTTC. Translating it yields CASSLLASPGYEQYF.